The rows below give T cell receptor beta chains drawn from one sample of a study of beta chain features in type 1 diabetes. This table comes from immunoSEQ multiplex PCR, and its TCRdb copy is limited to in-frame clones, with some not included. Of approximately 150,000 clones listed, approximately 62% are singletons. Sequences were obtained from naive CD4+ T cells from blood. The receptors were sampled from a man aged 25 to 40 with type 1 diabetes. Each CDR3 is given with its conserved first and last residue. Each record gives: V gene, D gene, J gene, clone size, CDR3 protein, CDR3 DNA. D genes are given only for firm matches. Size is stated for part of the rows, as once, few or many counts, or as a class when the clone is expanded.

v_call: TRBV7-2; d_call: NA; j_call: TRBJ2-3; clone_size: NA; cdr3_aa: CASSSGLGDTQYF; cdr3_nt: TGTGCCAGCAGCTCGGGACTCGGGGATACGCAGTATTTT
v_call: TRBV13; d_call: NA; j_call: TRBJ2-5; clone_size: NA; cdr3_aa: CASSAMRGAEETQYF; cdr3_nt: TGTGCCAGCAGCGCGATGAGGGGCGCGGAGGAGACCCAGTACTTC
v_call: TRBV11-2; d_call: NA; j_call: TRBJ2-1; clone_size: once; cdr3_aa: CASSLDSGEGNEQFF; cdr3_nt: TGTGCCAGCAGCTTAGATTCAGGGGAAGGGAATGAGCAGTTCTTC
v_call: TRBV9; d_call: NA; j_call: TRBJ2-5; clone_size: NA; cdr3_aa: CASSVGADQETQYF; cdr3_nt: TGTGCCAGCAGCGTAGGGGCGGACCAAGAGACCCAGTACTTC
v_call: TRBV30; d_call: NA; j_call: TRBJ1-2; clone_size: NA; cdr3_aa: CAWSAPTASNYGYTF; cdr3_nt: TGTGCCTGGAGTGCCCCGACAGCGAGTAACTATGGCTACACCTTC
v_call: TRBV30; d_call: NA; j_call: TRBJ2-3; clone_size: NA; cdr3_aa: CAWTTLAPNTQYF; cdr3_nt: TGTGCCTGGACTACTTTGGCCCCTAATACGCAGTATTTT
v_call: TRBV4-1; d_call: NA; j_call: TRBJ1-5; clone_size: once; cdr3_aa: CASSEGLDGHQPQHF; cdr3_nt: TGCGCCAGCAGCGAGGGGTTGGACGGGCATCAGCCCCAGCATTTT
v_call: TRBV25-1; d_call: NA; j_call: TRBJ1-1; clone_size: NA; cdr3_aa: CASSEPGPGHAYNTEAFF; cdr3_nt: TGTGCCAGCAGTGAACCTGGGCCGGGACACGCTTATAACACTGAAGCTTTCTTT
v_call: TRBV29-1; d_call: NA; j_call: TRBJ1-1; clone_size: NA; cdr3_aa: CSVVPLSWGVTEAFF; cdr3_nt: TGCAGCGTTGTACCCCTCAGTTGGGGGGTTACTGAAGCTTTCTTT
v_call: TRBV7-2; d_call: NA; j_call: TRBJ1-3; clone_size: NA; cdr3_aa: CASSVRDGRGNTIYF; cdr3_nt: TGTGCCAGCAGCGTGCGCGACGGGCGCGGAAACACCATATATTTT
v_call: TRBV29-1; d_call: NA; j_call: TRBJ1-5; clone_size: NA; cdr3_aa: CSGNQPQHF; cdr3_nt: TGCAGCGGCAATCAGCCCCAGCATTTT
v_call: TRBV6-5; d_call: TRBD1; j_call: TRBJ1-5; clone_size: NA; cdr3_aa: CASRLDRNSNQPQHF; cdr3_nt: TGTGCCAGCAGACTGGACAGGAATAGCAATCAGCCCCAGCATTTT
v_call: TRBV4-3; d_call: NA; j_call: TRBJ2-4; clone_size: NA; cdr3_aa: CASSQGQGINIQYF; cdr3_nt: TGCGCCAGCAGCCAAGGTCAGGGGATAAACATTCAGTACTTC
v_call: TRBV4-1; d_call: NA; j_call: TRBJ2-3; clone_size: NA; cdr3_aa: CASSHEDTQYF; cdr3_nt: TGCGCCAGCAGCCATGAGGATACGCAGTATTTT
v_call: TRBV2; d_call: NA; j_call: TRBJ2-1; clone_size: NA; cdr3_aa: CASSVQSAYNEQFF; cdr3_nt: TGTGCCAGCAGTGTTCAGTCAGCTTACAATGAGCAGTTCTTC
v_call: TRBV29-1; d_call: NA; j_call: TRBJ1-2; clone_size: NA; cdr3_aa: CSVEMDGYTF; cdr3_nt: TGCAGCGTTGAAATGGACGGCTACACCTTC
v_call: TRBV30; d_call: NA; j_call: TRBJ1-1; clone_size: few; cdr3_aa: CAWAGTEAFF; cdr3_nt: TGTGCCTGGGCCGGAACTGAAGCTTTCTTT
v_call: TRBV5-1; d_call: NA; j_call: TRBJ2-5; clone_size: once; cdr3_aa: CASSLSHRGEETQYF; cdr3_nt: TGCGCCAGCAGCTTGTCTCACAGAGGGGAAGAGACCCAGTACTTC
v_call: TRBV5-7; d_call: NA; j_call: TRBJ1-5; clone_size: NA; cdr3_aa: CASSWRRLTGPGNQPQHF; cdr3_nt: TGTGCCAGCAGCTGGAGGCGGTTGACCGGACCGGGCAATCAGCCCCAGCATTTT
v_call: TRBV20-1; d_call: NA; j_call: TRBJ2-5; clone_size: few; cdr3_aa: CSASAETQYF; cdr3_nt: TGCAGTGCTAGCGCGGAGACCCAGTACTTC
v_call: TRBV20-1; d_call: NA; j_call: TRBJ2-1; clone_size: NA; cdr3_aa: CSAFSGEQFF; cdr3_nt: TGCAGTGCTTTTAGCGGAGAGCAGTTCTTC
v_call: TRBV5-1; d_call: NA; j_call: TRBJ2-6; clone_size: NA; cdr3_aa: CASSSPQGYNSGANVLTF; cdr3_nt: TGCGCCAGCAGCTCGCCTCAGGGGTACAACTCTGGGGCCAACGTCCTGACTTTC
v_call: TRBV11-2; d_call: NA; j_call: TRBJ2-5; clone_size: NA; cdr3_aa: CASSFTQETQYF; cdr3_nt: TGTGCCAGCAGCTTTACTCAAGAGACCCAGTACTTC
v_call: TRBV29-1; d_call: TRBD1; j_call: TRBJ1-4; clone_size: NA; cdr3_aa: CSVLNRGDEKLFF; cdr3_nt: TGCAGCGTTCTCAACAGGGGAGATGAAAAACTGTTTTTT
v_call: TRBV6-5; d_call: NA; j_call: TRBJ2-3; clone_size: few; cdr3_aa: CASSYSTGTGTDTQYF; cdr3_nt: TGTGCCAGCAGTTACTCGACAGGGACTGGCACAGATACGCAGTATTTT